The 7 T cell receptor beta chains reported below all come from one sample, sequenced in a study of blood T cell repertoires in COVID-19. TCRdb keeps only in-frame clones here, not all; method: immunoSEQ multiplex PCR. The sample lists about 22,000 clones; around 91% were seen once. The sample taken for sequencing was peripheral blood. The receptors originated from a man in his 70s with acute or convalescent COVID-19.

The rearrangement uses TRBV5-1 and TRBJ2-5; no clear D. This CDR3 is built from 12 residues. CDR1 and CDR2 (germline): SGHRS, YFSETQ. Trimming took 0 bases from V and 4 from J, leaving 4 bases between them. The CDR3 sequence is CASSLDGETQYF. CDR3 nucleotides: TGCGCCAGCAGCTTGGACGGAGAGACCCAGTACTTC.

The chain employs TRBV30 and TRBJ2-3; no definite D call. V was cut by 5 bases and J by 6 bases, with 9 bases left in between. There are 11 residues in the CDR3. Germline V gene sequence: CDR1 GTSNPN, CDR2 SVGIG (reference sequence). CDR3 coding DNA: TGTGCCTGGTCCGAGGCTGATACGCAGTATTTT. Protein product: CAWSEADTQYF.

The rearrangement joins TRBV28 to TRBJ1-1, with TRBD1 as a possible D gene (5 bases). CDR1 is MDHEN, CDR2 SYDVKM, per germline. V dropped 5 bases and J dropped 0 bases, with 10 bases sitting between them. The CDR3 is 14 amino acids. CDR3 in amino acids: CASSRPGLNTEAFF. CDR3 sequence (DNA): TGTGCCAGCAGTCGACCAGGGCTGAACACTGAAGCTTTCTTT.

This rearrangement joins TRBV24-1 to TRBJ1-2; tentative D call: TRBD1 (5 bases). The ends were cut back, 3 bases at V and 3 bases at J, with 7 bases in the middle. Germline loops: CDR1 KGHDR, CDR2 SFDVKD. The CDR3 totals 13 residues. CDR3 nucleotides: TGTGCCACCAGTGATCAACAGGACTATGGCTACACCTTC. This gives the protein CATSDQQDYGYTF.

The genes are TRBV15 and TRBJ1-1, with TRBD1 as a possible D gene (5 bases). Trimming stripped 4 bases from V and 1 base from J, with 7 bases between. The CDR3 is 13 amino acids. The germline gives CDR1 LNHNV, CDR2 YYDKDF (reference sequence). The CDR3 protein is CATSIGQNTEAFF. CDR3 DNA sequence: TGTGCCACCAGCATCGGACAGAACACTGAAGCTTTCTTT.

This chain uses TRBV6-2 or TRBV6-3 with TRBJ2-1, with 9 positions matching TRBD1. V gave up 4 bases and J gave up 5 bases; unmatched junction bases: 6. The length of the CDR3 is 15 residues. CDR1 MNHEY and CDR2 SVGEGT come from the germline V gene. CDR3 nucleotides: TGTGCCAGCAGTTCGGGACAGGGTCTTCACAATGAGCAGTTCTTC. The encoded protein is CASSSGQGLHNEQFF.

CDR3 sequence (DNA): TGTGCCAGCACCCAAAGGTGGGGAGTCTCCTACGAGCAGTACTTC. It specifies CASTQRWGVSYEQYF. The gene calls are TRBV27 and TRBJ2-7; D perhaps matches TRBD2 (5 bases). The V end lost 7 bases, the J end lost 0 bases, and 16 bases lay between the germline ends. Germline V lookup: CDR1 MNHEY, CDR2 SMNVEV (reference sequence). The CDR3 covers 15 residues.